The 30 T cell receptor beta chains below come from one sample, sequenced in a study of T cell repertoires in MIS-A myocarditis. TCRdb's table, derived via immunoSEQ multiplex PCR, lists solely in-frame clones and lacks some. The data show 14,000 to 15,000 clones, around 74% seen once. The specimen sequenced was left ventricle heart tissue obtained at autopsy. These receptors all stem from a young man with fulminant myocarditis from multisystem inflammatory syndrome in adults (MIS-A) after COVID-19.

The V call is TRBV6-5, the J call TRBJ2-7; 13 nucleotides match TRBD2. Trimming removed 7 bases from V and 3 bases from J; junction bases left unmatched: 6. The V gene's germline CDR1 is MNHEY and CDR2 SVGAGI. This CDR3 has 15 amino acids. The CDR3 protein is CASKEGLAGLYEQYF. The CDR3 bases are TGTGCCAGCAAGGAGGGACTAGCGGGACTCTACGAGCAGTACTTC.

The rearrangement uses TRBV3-1 (or the pseudogene TRBV3-2) and TRBJ2-3; 11 bases fit TRBD1. Germline CDR1 LGHDT, CDR2 YNNKEL (reference sequence). Trimming took 5 bases from V and 5 from J; bases not matched to a gene: 9. This CDR3 spans 16 amino acids. The CDR3 region has the DNA TGTGCCAGCAGCTTACCCGGGACAGGGGGTGGAGATACGCAGTATTTT. This gives the protein CASSLPGTGGGDTQYF.

The V call is TRBV21-1, the J call TRBJ2-2. TRBV21-1 is deemed a pseudogene. The CDR3 is 13 residues long. CDR3 DNA sequence: TGTGCCAACTCGGTACAGGGAGGCGGGGAGCTGTTTTTT. It is translated as CANSVQGGGELFF.

This clone came up a few times. This chain links TRBV2 with TRBJ2-1; D is undetermined. From germline, CDR1 is SNHLY and CDR2 FYNNEI. V lost 5 bases and J lost 4, with 3 bases in between. This CDR3 comprises 11 residues. The CDR3 DNA is TGTGCCAGCAGTCGTTACAATGAGCAGTTCTTC. It translates to CASSRYNEQFF.

The rearrangement joins TRBV7-2 to TRBJ2-7; 8 bases are a match to TRBD2. J lost 3 bases, V lost 5 bases, and 3 bases had no gene match. The V gene's germline CDR1 is SGHTA and CDR2 FQGNSA. The CDR3 has 13 residues. CDR3 region: CASSLTSGYEQYF. For the CDR3, the DNA is TGTGCCAGCAGCCTTACTAGCGGCTACGAGCAGTACTTC.

V usage is TRBV29-1 and J usage is TRBJ1-2; possibly TRBD1 for D (5 bases). From germline, CDR1 is SQVTM and CDR2 ANQGSEA. The CDR3 covers 12 residues. V was shortened by 4 bases and J by 8 bases, with 14 bases between the two germline ends. The CDR3 DNA reads TGCAGCGTTGTAGCGGGGCGGAGCGGCTACACCTTC. This codes for CSVVAGRSGYTF.

This clone was seen only once. The chain combines TRBV4-2 with TRBJ2-1; a weak D match, TRBD2 (6 bases). CDR1 and CDR2 (germline): LGHNA, YNFKEQ. CDR3 length: 14 amino acids. V shed 2 bases and J shed 7 bases, with 12 bases lying between them. The CDR3 sequence: CASSQKGLLNEQFF. For the CDR3, the DNA is TGTGCCAGCAGCCAAAAAGGACTATTAAATGAGCAGTTCTTC.

The V call is TRBV4-3, the J call TRBJ1-4; D gene uncertain. Germline CDR1 reads LGHNA; CDR2 reads YSLEER. The CDR3 extends over 18 amino acids. The V end was cut by 3 bases, the J end by 0 bases, with 17 bases between. CDR3 region: CASSHYPGYSATNEKLFF. CDR3 bases: TGCGCCAGCAGCCACTACCCAGGCTACTCTGCAACTAATGAAAAACTGTTTTTT.

This sequence joins TRBV6-6 and TRBJ1-4, with 7 bases aligning to TRBD1. V was pared by 4 bases and J by 5 bases, with 10 bases of the junction left unmatched. Germline V CDR1 and CDR2: MNHNY, SVGAGI (reference sequence). The CDR3 sequence is 16 residues long. The CDR3 is CASSSPGQQANEKLFF. The CDR3 DNA reads as TGTGCCAGCAGTTCTCCGGGACAGCAAGCGAATGAAAAACTGTTTTTT.

CDR3 amino acids: CASSARQGENTEAFF. CDR3 in DNA: TGCGCCAGCAGCGCACGACAGGGGGAGAACACTGAAGCTTTCTTT. The gene calls are TRBV10-2 and TRBJ1-1; TRBD1 matches 9 bases. Germline V gene lookup returns CDR1 WSHSY and CDR2 SAAADI. The CDR3 sequence is 15 residues long. V dropped 6 bases and J dropped 1; count of bases not matched to a gene: 6.

J is TRBJ1-1 and V is TRBV7-6, with a tentative D call TRBD1 (6 bases). Per germline, CDR1 SGHVS and CDR2 FNYEAQ. Trimming removed 0 bases at V and 0 bases at J, with 11 bases between. This CDR3 contains 16 residues. CDR3 bases: TGTGCCAGCAGCTTAGCCCAGGGGAGGGTGAACACTGAAGCTTTCTTT. It yields the protein CASSLAQGRVNTEAFF.

This clone was counted between two and nine times. V and J are TRBV2 and TRBJ2-7; 10 bases are a match to TRBD1. Germline CDR1 and CDR2: SNHLY and FYNNEI. Trimming took 5 bases from V and 6 from J; bases not matched to a gene: 10. The CDR3 is 15 amino acids. The CDR3 spells CASSPPGQGISEQYF. The CDR3 DNA reads TGTGCCAGCAGTCCTCCGGGACAGGGGATCTCCGAGCAGTACTTC.

V gene TRBV7-9 combines with J gene TRBJ1-1; D ambiguous. V lost 6 bases, J lost 1 base, and 9 bases lay in between. Germline values: CDR1 SEHNR, CDR2 FQNEAQ (reference sequence). The CDR3 runs 13 residues. Here the CDR3 reads CASSHEGNTEAFF. CDR3 nucleotides: TGTGCCAGCAGTCACGAGGGGAACACTGAAGCTTTCTTT.

Within the sample, this clone is medium-sized (0.01 to 0.1%). The genes are TRBV2 and TRBJ2-3; 7 bases line up with TRBD1. Germline V gene data show CDR1 as SNHLY and CDR2 as FYNNEI. The trim removed 6 bases at V and 1 base at J, leaving 4 bases unmatched. The CDR3 covers 14 residues. The CDR3 DNA reads as TGTGCCAGCAGGGTCACAGGGGGCACAGATACGCAGTATTTT. Translation gives CASRVTGGTDTQYF.

V gene TRBV6-1 combines with J gene TRBJ2-7; D might be TRBD1 (5 bases). The CDR3 length is 12 residues. V was cut by 2 bases and J by 3 bases, with 5 bases left in between. Germline V gives CDR1 MNHNS, CDR2 SASEGT. CDR3 DNA sequence: TGTGCCAGCAGTGAACAGGGCTACGAGCAGTACTTC. Protein sequence: CASSEQGYEQYF.

This chain links TRBV6-2 or TRBV6-3 with TRBJ2-4; D remains unclear. The V and J ends lost 0 bases and 0 bases respectively, with 9 bases between them. The V gene's germline CDR1 is MNHEY and CDR2 SVGEGT. The CDR3 has 16 residues. This chain's CDR3 is CASSYSPHGAKNIQYF. In DNA, the CDR3 is TGTGCCAGCAGTTACTCCCCCCACGGAGCCAAAAACATTCAGTACTTC.

The rearrangement joins TRBV3-1 (or the pseudogene TRBV3-2) to TRBJ2-7; no reliable D call. The CDR3 has 12 residues. Trimming removed 4 bases at V and 5 bases at J, with 9 bases between. Germline V gene lookup returns CDR1 LGHDT and CDR2 YNNKEL (reference sequence). CDR3 coding DNA: TGTGCCAGCAGCCCCGCCCGTAACGAGCAGTACTTC. The encoded protein is CASSPARNEQYF.

In its sample, this clone was seen once. CDR3 residues: CATSLEGAREQFF. CDR3 coding DNA: TGTGCCACCAGTTTAGAGGGGGCGCGGGAGCAGTTCTTC. The chain combines TRBV24-1 with TRBJ2-1; 7 bases agree with TRBD1. The ends lost 6 bases at V and 10 bases at J; junction bases unmatched: 8. The CDR3 loop spans 13 amino acids. Germline CDR1 KGHDR, CDR2 SFDVKD.

This sequence joins TRBV28 and TRBJ1-5; a possible D gene is TRBD1 (5 bases). The CDR3 has 18 residues. Looked up from germline, CDR1 is MDHEN and CDR2 is SYDVKM. The V and J ends lost 5 bases and 0 bases respectively, with 20 bases between them. The CDR3 region has the DNA TGTGCCAGCAGTCTGCCGTTTGACAGCCTCTATAGCAATCAGCCCCAGCATTTT. Its translation: CASSLPFDSLYSNQPQHF.

The V call is TRBV2, the J call TRBJ2-2; D is perhaps TRBD1 (6 bases). V gave up 5 bases and J gave up 3 bases, with 13 bases separating them. Germline loops: CDR1 SNHLY, CDR2 FYNNEI. This CDR3 spans 15 amino acids. The CDR3 DNA is TGTGCCAGCAGTTCACAGGGTGAGGACACCGGGGAGCTGTTTTTT. Protein sequence: CASSSQGEDTGELFF.

The V call is TRBV7-6, the J call TRBJ1-5; the match to TRBD1 covers 7 bases. Germline CDR1 and CDR2: SGHVS and FNYEAQ. This CDR3 contains 13 residues. The V gene end was trimmed by 5 bases and the J gene end by 5 bases; junction bases not matched to a gene: 3. The CDR3 coding sequence is TGTGCCAGCAGCCCTGACAGGGATCAGCCCCAGCATTTT. It specifies CASSPDRDQPQHF. The complete variable domain, with remaining parts taken from reference TRBV7-6 and TRBJ1-5, reads GAGVSQSPRYKVTKRGQDVALRCDPISGHVSLYWYRQALGQGPEFLTYFNYEAQQDKSGLPNDRFSAERPEGSISTLTIQRTEQRDSAMYRCASSPDRDQPQHFGDGTRLSIL.

This clone came up once. V and J are TRBV3-1 (or the pseudogene TRBV3-2) and TRBJ2-1, with D hard to call. Germline V gives CDR1 LGHDT, CDR2 YNNKEL (reference sequence). The V gene lost 1 base and the J gene lost 7 bases, with 11 bases spanning the gap. The CDR3 has 14 amino acids. The CDR3 DNA follows: TGTGCCAGCAGCCAAGCTTTACTAAATAATGAGCAGTTCTTC. Its protein product is CASSQALLNNEQFF.

The V call is TRBV3-1 (or the pseudogene TRBV3-2), the J call TRBJ2-3, with 10 bases aligning to TRBD2. From germline, CDR1 is LGHDT and CDR2 YNNKEL (reference sequence). CDR3 length: 16 residues. Germline trimming cut 1 base from V and 6 bases from J; bases unmatched to any gene: 7. CDR3 loop: CASSQVSLAGDDTQYF. The CDR3 DNA is TGTGCCAGCAGCCAAGTTTCTCTAGCGGGGGACGATACGCAGTATTTT.

The chain recombines TRBV6-6 with TRBJ2-1; TRBD2 aligns across 8 bases. The length of the CDR3 is 17 residues. The ends lost 5 bases at V and 7 bases at J; junction bases unmatched: 16. The germline CDR1 and CDR2 sequences are MNHNY and SVGAGI (reference sequence). The CDR3 sequence is CASSPGGNGRAWNEQFF. DNA for the CDR3: TGTGCCAGCAGTCCCGGGGGGAACGGGAGGGCCTGGAATGAGCAGTTCTTC.

This clone is a singleton in its sample. The gene calls are TRBV6-5 and TRBJ1-1; no clear D gene. V lost 0 bases to trimming and J lost 1 base, with 6 bases between them. The CDR3 is 14 amino acids. Germline values: CDR1 MNHEY, CDR2 SVGAGI. The CDR3 nucleotides are TGTGCCAGCAGTTACTCGACCAGGAACACTGAAGCTTTCTTT. Its protein is CASSYSTRNTEAFF.

The chain recombines TRBV29-1 with TRBJ1-4, with D tentatively TRBD1 (5 bases). In germline, CDR1 is SQVTM, CDR2 ANQGSEA. The V end was cut by 4 bases, the J end by 8 bases, with 14 bases between. The CDR3 contains 13 residues. CDR3 nucleotide sequence: TGCAGCGTTGGGACGGGGGTGGGAGAAAAACTGTTTTTT. Translation: CSVGTGVGEKLFF.

The chain employs TRBV24-1 and TRBJ1-2, with unresolved D. CDR3 length: 13 residues. The germline V gene has CDR1 KGHDR and CDR2 SFDVKD. V lost 3 bases, J lost 8 bases, and 12 bases lay in between. Written as DNA, the CDR3 is TGTGCCACCAGTGATCCCAGAAAGGTGGGCTACACCTTC. Translation: CATSDPRKVGYTF.

This chain uses TRBV5-1 with TRBJ2-3; 10 bases map to TRBD2. CDR1 and CDR2 from the germline V gene are SGHRS and YFSETQ. The CDR3 runs to 14 residues. The ends lost 4 bases at V and 7 bases at J; junction bases unmatched: 6. The CDR3 coding sequence is TGCGCCAGCAGCCCCAGCGGGGGGGCTTATACGCAGTATTTT. Its protein product is CASSPSGGAYTQYF.

The rearrangement uses TRBV9 and TRBJ2-3; maybe TRBD2 (6 bases). CDR1 is SGDLS and CDR2 is YYNGEE in the germline V gene. This CDR3 is 17 amino acids long. Trimming left V 1 base short and J 4 bases short, with 19 bases between. The CDR3 nucleotides read TGTGCCAGCAGCGTAAAAGGAGGGGCGGTGGGGGCAGATACGCAGTATTTT. Amino acid sequence: CASSVKGGAVGADTQYF.

The chain has TRBV7-9 and TRBJ1-1; D is perhaps TRBD1 (5 bases). Per the germline V gene, CDR1 is SEHNR and CDR2 is FQNEAQ (reference sequence). The CDR3 sequence is 13 residues long. V lost 3 bases and J 5 bases, leaving 10 bases between the germline ends. The DNA for the CDR3 is TGTGCCAGCAGCTTTAGGGGAGGAACTGAAGCTTTCTTT. Amino acids: CASSFRGGTEAFF.